The rows below give T cell receptor beta chains drawn from one sample of a study of CD8+CD57+ T cells in acquired aplastic anemia. A single record per CDR3 protein comes from TCRdb applying MiXCR to the reads. The data contain 150,000 to 200,000 distinct CDR3 sequences, roughly half of them seen just once; the ten biggest clones take up roughly 1.8%. Sequenced material: sorted CD4+, CD8+, or CD8+CD57+ T cells (not recorded which) from PBMCs. All receptors come from a human donor with aplastic anemia. CDR3s include the opening cysteine and the closing phenylalanine or tryptophan. The D gene is left open where the match is weak. Where a row states a size, it is once, few, many or the class of an expanded clone; other rows omit it.

cdr3_aa: CASSQTGSTYEQYF
cdr3_nt: TGTGCCAGTAGCCAAACAGGATCAACCTACGAGCAGTACTTC
d_call: -
v_call: TRBV19
clone_size: many
j_call: TRBJ2-7

cdr3_aa: CASSYGSTYEQYF
cdr3_nt: TGCGCCAGCAGTTACGGGAGTACCTACGAGCAGTACTTC
d_call: -
v_call: TRBV5-1
clone_size: many
j_call: TRBJ2-7

cdr3_aa: CASSEVWGTLTGYTF
cdr3_nt: TGTGCCAGCAGTGAAGTTTGGGGTACTTTGACCGGCTACACCTTC
d_call: -
v_call: TRBV6-1
clone_size: -
j_call: TRBJ1-2

cdr3_aa: CASSIPGLASLSVGETQYF
cdr3_nt: TGTGCCAGCAGCATTCCGGGACTAGCGTCTCTAAGCGTGGGTGAGACCCAGTACTTC
d_call: TRBD2
v_call: TRBV6-1
clone_size: -
j_call: TRBJ2-5

cdr3_aa: CASRQGYNSPLHF
cdr3_nt: TGTGCCAGCAGACAGGGGTATAATTCACCCCTCCACTTT
d_call: TRBD1
v_call: TRBV6-1
clone_size: many
j_call: TRBJ1-6

cdr3_aa: CSARDRWPYEQYF
cdr3_nt: TGCAGTGCTAGAGACCGGTGGCCCTACGAGCAGTACTTC
d_call: -
v_call: TRBV20-1
clone_size: -
j_call: TRBJ2-7

cdr3_aa: CASSENGAGYGYTF
cdr3_nt: TGTGCCAGCAGTGAAAACGGCGCGGGCTATGGCTACACCTTC
d_call: -
v_call: TRBV2
clone_size: once
j_call: TRBJ1-2

cdr3_aa: CASGQGTGYTF
cdr3_nt: TGTGCCAGCGGACAGGGAACGGGCTACACCTTC
d_call: TRBD1
v_call: TRBV10-3
clone_size: -
j_call: TRBJ1-2

cdr3_aa: CSARIGGGSYEQYF
cdr3_nt: TGCAGTGCTAGAATCGGCGGGGGTTCCTACGAGCAGTACTTC
d_call: TRBD2
v_call: TRBV20-1
clone_size: many
j_call: TRBJ2-7

cdr3_aa: CASSENRVTGELFF
cdr3_nt: TGTGCCAGCAGTGAAAATCGGGTCACCGGGGAGCTGTTTTTT
d_call: -
v_call: TRBV2
clone_size: many
j_call: TRBJ2-2

cdr3_aa: CASSTWPKPQHF
cdr3_nt: TGTGCCAGCAGTACCTGGCCCAAGCCCCAGCATTTT
d_call: -
v_call: TRBV28
clone_size: -
j_call: TRBJ1-5

cdr3_aa: CSVDEAGGSEQFF
cdr3_nt: TGCAGCGTTGATGAGGCAGGGGGCAGTGAGCAGTTCTTC
d_call: TRBD1
v_call: TRBV29-1
clone_size: -
j_call: TRBJ2-1

cdr3_aa: CASSPLTGAEAFF
cdr3_nt: TGTGCCAGTAGTCCCCTGACAGGGGCTGAAGCTTTCTTT
d_call: TRBD1
v_call: TRBV19
clone_size: -
j_call: TRBJ1-1

cdr3_aa: CASSLTGIREQFF
cdr3_nt: TGTGCCAGCAGCTTGACAGGGATCAGGGAGCAGTTCTTC
d_call: TRBD1
v_call: TRBV7-2
clone_size: -
j_call: TRBJ2-1

cdr3_aa: CASSHLPGTQGAHTIYF
cdr3_nt: TGTGCCAGCAGCCACCTCCCCGGGACCCAGGGGGCACACACCATATATTTT
d_call: TRBD1
v_call: TRBV11-1
clone_size: -
j_call: TRBJ1-3

cdr3_aa: CASTGGKTQHF
cdr3_nt: TGTGCCAGCACGGGAGGGAAGACCCAGCATTTT
d_call: -
v_call: TRBV7-9
clone_size: -
j_call: TRBJ1-5

cdr3_aa: CASSSTGVHGYTF
cdr3_nt: TGCGCCAGCAGCTCGACAGGGGTACATGGCTACACCTTC
d_call: TRBD1
v_call: TRBV5-1
clone_size: -
j_call: TRBJ1-2

cdr3_aa: CASSRGQGLSEAFF
cdr3_nt: TGTGCCAGCAGCAGAGGACAGGGTTTGTCTGAAGCTTTCTTT
d_call: TRBD1
v_call: TRBV7-6
clone_size: many
j_call: TRBJ1-1

cdr3_aa: CASSVAGEANQPQHF
cdr3_nt: TGTGCAAGCAGTGTAGCGGGGGAGGCCAATCAGCCCCAGCATTTT
d_call: -
v_call: TRBV2
clone_size: -
j_call: TRBJ1-5

cdr3_aa: CASSDSGGGTDTQYF
cdr3_nt: TGTGCCAGCAGTGACTCGGGTGGAGGCACAGATACGCAGTATTTT
d_call: -
v_call: TRBV6-4
clone_size: -
j_call: TRBJ2-3

cdr3_aa: CASSRDSRPDNYGYTF
cdr3_nt: TGTGCCAGCAGTCGGGACAGTCGCCCGGACAACTATGGCTACACCTTC
d_call: TRBD1
v_call: TRBV7-3
clone_size: many
j_call: TRBJ1-2

cdr3_aa: CASTRGQGPNQPQHF
cdr3_nt: TGTGCCAGTACCCGGGGACAGGGCCCAAATCAGCCCCAGCATTTT
d_call: TRBD1
v_call: TRBV19
clone_size: -
j_call: TRBJ1-5

cdr3_aa: CAIRASGRNNEQFF
cdr3_nt: TGTGCCATCAGGGCTAGCGGGAGGAATAATGAGCAGTTCTTC
d_call: TRBD2
v_call: TRBV10-3
clone_size: many
j_call: TRBJ2-1

cdr3_aa: CASSGLAEHNEQFF
cdr3_nt: TGCGCCAGCAGTGGCCTAGCGGAACACAATGAGCAGTTCTTC
d_call: TRBD2
v_call: TRBV10-1
clone_size: -
j_call: TRBJ2-1

cdr3_aa: CASSSGTAINYGYTF
cdr3_nt: TGCGCCAGCAGCTCCGGGACAGCGATTAACTATGGCTACACCTTC
d_call: TRBD1
v_call: TRBV5-1
clone_size: -
j_call: TRBJ1-2

cdr3_aa: CASSHGTDTEAFF
cdr3_nt: TGTGCCAGCAGCCACGGGACGGACACTGAAGCTTTCTTT
d_call: -
v_call: TRBV7-9
clone_size: many
j_call: TRBJ1-1

cdr3_aa: CASSASGGGDTQYF
cdr3_nt: TGTGCCAGCAGTGCCAGCGGGGGGGGAGATACGCAGTATTTT
d_call: TRBD2
v_call: TRBV2
clone_size: -
j_call: TRBJ2-3

cdr3_aa: CARGPGGPRSTSPLHF
cdr3_nt: TGTGCCAGAGGGCCAGGAGGTCCTCGATCGACTTCACCCCTCCACTTT
d_call: -
v_call: TRBV2
clone_size: many
j_call: TRBJ1-6

cdr3_aa: CATSRDSGVETQYF
cdr3_nt: TGTGCCACCAGCAGAGATTCAGGGGTAGAGACCCAGTACTTC
d_call: -
v_call: TRBV15
clone_size: few
j_call: TRBJ2-5

cdr3_aa: CSAEGASGNYNEQFF
cdr3_nt: TGCAGTGCTGAAGGGGCTAGCGGGAATTACAATGAGCAGTTCTTC
d_call: TRBD2
v_call: TRBV20-1
clone_size: -
j_call: TRBJ2-1

cdr3_aa: CASSLDTDTQYF
cdr3_nt: TGTGCCAGCAGCTTAGACACAGATACGCAGTATTTT
d_call: -
v_call: TRBV7-2
clone_size: many
j_call: TRBJ2-3

cdr3_aa: CASSELGGRNQPQHF
cdr3_nt: TGTGCCAGCAGTGAATTGGGAGGGAGGAATCAGCCCCAGCATTTT
d_call: -
v_call: TRBV2
clone_size: many
j_call: TRBJ1-5

cdr3_aa: CASSLVGGGGNTEAFF
cdr3_nt: TGTGCCAGCAGCTTAGTAGGGGGGGGTGGGAACACTGAAGCTTTCTTT
d_call: -
v_call: TRBV11-1
clone_size: few
j_call: TRBJ1-1

cdr3_aa: CAIAKSGTGNEKLFF
cdr3_nt: TGTGCCATCGCGAAGTCCGGGACAGGGAATGAAAAACTGTTTTTT
d_call: TRBD1
v_call: TRBV10-3
clone_size: many
j_call: TRBJ1-4

cdr3_aa: CASTGIAGRTEAFF
cdr3_nt: TGTGCCAGCACGGGCATTGCAGGGAGGACTGAAGCTTTCTTT
d_call: -
v_call: TRBV2
clone_size: few
j_call: TRBJ1-1

cdr3_aa: CASSLSKGSTLDTQYF
cdr3_nt: TGTGCCAGCAGCTTGTCGAAGGGGTCGACCTTAGATACGCAGTATTTT
d_call: -
v_call: TRBV5-6
clone_size: many
j_call: TRBJ2-3

cdr3_aa: CASRGGGAGNEKLFF
cdr3_nt: TGTGCCAGCCGAGGAGGGGGGGCGGGTAATGAAAAACTGTTTTTT
d_call: -
v_call: TRBV2
clone_size: few
j_call: TRBJ1-4

cdr3_aa: CATSDLIGLPSNTGELFF
cdr3_nt: TGTGCCACCAGTGATTTAATCGGACTACCCTCGAACACCGGGGAGCTGTTTTTT
d_call: -
v_call: TRBV24-1
clone_size: -
j_call: TRBJ2-2

cdr3_aa: CASSLELAGANEQFF
cdr3_nt: TGTGCCAGCAGCTTAGAGCTAGCGGGAGCGAATGAGCAGTTCTTC
d_call: TRBD2
v_call: TRBV11-2
clone_size: -
j_call: TRBJ2-1

cdr3_aa: CASSRTGQGDGYTF
cdr3_nt: TGTGCCAGCAGCAGAACGGGACAGGGCGACGGCTACACCTTC
d_call: TRBD1
v_call: TRBV2
clone_size: few
j_call: TRBJ1-2

cdr3_aa: CAGSEALSLAGNEQFF
cdr3_nt: TGTGCCGGCAGTGAAGCGCTTAGTCTAGCGGGGAATGAGCAGTTCTTT
d_call: TRBD2
v_call: TRBV2
clone_size: -
j_call: TRBJ2-1

cdr3_aa: CASSSGRASDTQYF
cdr3_nt: TGTGCCAGCAGCAGCGGCAGGGCTAGCGACACGCAGTATTTT
d_call: -
v_call: TRBV2
clone_size: once
j_call: TRBJ2-3

cdr3_aa: CASGVSGDTQYF
cdr3_nt: TGTGCCAGCGGGGTATCAGGAGATACGCAGTATTTT
d_call: -
v_call: TRBV3-1
clone_size: -
j_call: TRBJ2-3

cdr3_aa: CASSPSTPYEQYF
cdr3_nt: TGTGCCAGCAGCCCGTCAACCCCCTACGAGCAGTACTTC
d_call: -
v_call: TRBV7-2
clone_size: -
j_call: TRBJ2-7

cdr3_aa: CAIQTGTGPGEQYF
cdr3_nt: TGTGCCATTCAGACCGGGACAGGGCCGGGGGAGCAGTACTTC
d_call: TRBD1
v_call: TRBV10-3
clone_size: -
j_call: TRBJ2-7

cdr3_aa: CAIGRNYEQYF
cdr3_nt: TGTGCCATCGGAAGAAACTACGAGCAGTACTTC
d_call: -
v_call: TRBV10-3
clone_size: -
j_call: TRBJ2-7

cdr3_aa: CASSRDSYNSPLHF
cdr3_nt: TGTGCCAGCAGTAGGGACAGTTATAATTCACCCCTCCACTTT
d_call: TRBD1
v_call: TRBV2
clone_size: -
j_call: TRBJ1-6

cdr3_aa: CASSQDLDGPYEQYF
cdr3_nt: TGCGCCAGCAGCCAAGATCTTGACGGACCCTACGAGCAGTACTTC
d_call: -
v_call: TRBV4-1
clone_size: -
j_call: TRBJ2-7

cdr3_aa: CASSLASGNWQPQHF
cdr3_nt: TGTGCCAGCAGTTTAGCCTCTGGGAACTGGCAGCCCCAGCATTTT
d_call: -
v_call: TRBV12-3/TRBV12-4
clone_size: many
j_call: TRBJ1-5

cdr3_aa: CALLRDGFPYEQYF
cdr3_nt: TGTGCTCTTCTAAGGGACGGTTTTCCCTACGAGCAGTACTTC
d_call: -
v_call: TRBV30
clone_size: -
j_call: TRBJ2-7

cdr3_aa: CASSPTRNEKLFF
cdr3_nt: TGTGCCAGCAGCCCAACAAGGAATGAAAAACTGTTTTTT
d_call: -
v_call: TRBV7-9
clone_size: -
j_call: TRBJ1-4

cdr3_aa: CASSSSGSSDTQYF
cdr3_nt: TGTGCCAGCAGCTCTAGCGGGAGTTCCGATACGCAGTATTTT
d_call: TRBD2
v_call: TRBV7-2
clone_size: -
j_call: TRBJ2-3

cdr3_aa: CASSPVGYEQYF
cdr3_nt: TGTGCCAGTTCTCCAGTTGGCTACGAGCAGTACTTC
d_call: -
v_call: TRBV18
clone_size: many
j_call: TRBJ2-7

cdr3_aa: CASSQAAVLAKNIQYF
cdr3_nt: TGCGCCAGCAGCCAAGCCGCGGTACTAGCCAAAAACATTCAGTACTTC
d_call: -
v_call: TRBV4-3
clone_size: many
j_call: TRBJ2-4

cdr3_aa: CAIRGDKTRSRDYEQYF
cdr3_nt: TGTGCCATCAGGGGGGATAAAACTAGATCGAGGGACTACGAGCAGTACTTC
d_call: -
v_call: TRBV10-3
clone_size: many
j_call: TRBJ2-7

cdr3_aa: CASSLDRGLNEQYF
cdr3_nt: TGTGCCAGCTCACTGGACAGGGGGCTTAACGAGCAGTACTTC
d_call: TRBD1
v_call: TRBV18
clone_size: -
j_call: TRBJ2-7